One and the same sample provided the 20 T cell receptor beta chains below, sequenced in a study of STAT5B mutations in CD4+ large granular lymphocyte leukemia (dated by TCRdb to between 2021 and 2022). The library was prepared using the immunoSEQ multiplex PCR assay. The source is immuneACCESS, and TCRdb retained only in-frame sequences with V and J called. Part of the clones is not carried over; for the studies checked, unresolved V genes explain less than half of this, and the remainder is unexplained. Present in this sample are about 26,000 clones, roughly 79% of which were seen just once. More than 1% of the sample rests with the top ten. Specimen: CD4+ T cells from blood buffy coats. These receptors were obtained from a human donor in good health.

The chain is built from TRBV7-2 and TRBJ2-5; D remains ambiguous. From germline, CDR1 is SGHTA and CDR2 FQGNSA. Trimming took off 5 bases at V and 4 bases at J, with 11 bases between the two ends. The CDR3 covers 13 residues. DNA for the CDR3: TGTGCCAGCAGCGGAGTCAACGGAGAGACCCAGTACTTC. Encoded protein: CASSGVNGETQYF.

The chain's CDR3 is CASSVGRASSTDTQYF. In DNA form, the CDR3 reads TGTGCCAGCAGCGTAGGGCGGGCCTCTAGCACAGATACGCAGTATTTT. This sequence joins TRBV9 and TRBJ2-3; TRBD2 might be the D (5 bases). CDR3 length: 16 amino acids. Germline V CDR1 and CDR2: SGDLS, YYNGEE. The V end lost 0 bases, the J end lost 0 bases, and 11 bases lay between the germline ends.

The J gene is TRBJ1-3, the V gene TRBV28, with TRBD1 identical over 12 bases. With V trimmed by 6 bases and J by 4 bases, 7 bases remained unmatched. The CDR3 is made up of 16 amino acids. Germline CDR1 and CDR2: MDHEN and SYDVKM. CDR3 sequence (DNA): TGTGCCAGCAGGCCACTGGGACAGGGGGCAGGAAACACCATATATTTT. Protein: CASRPLGQGAGNTIYF.

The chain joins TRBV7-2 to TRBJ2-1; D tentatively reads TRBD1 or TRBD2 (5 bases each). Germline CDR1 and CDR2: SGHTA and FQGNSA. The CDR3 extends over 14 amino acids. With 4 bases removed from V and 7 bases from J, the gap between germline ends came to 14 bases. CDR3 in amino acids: CASSSPGPQNEQFF. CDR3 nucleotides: TGTGCCAGCAGCTCCCCGGGACCTCAGAATGAGCAGTTCTTC.

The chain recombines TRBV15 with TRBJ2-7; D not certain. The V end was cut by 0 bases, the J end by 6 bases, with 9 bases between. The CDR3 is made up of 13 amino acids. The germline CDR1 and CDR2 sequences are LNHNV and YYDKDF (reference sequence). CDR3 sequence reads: CATSRDSWGEQYF. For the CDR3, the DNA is TGTGCCACCAGCAGAGATTCTTGGGGCGAGCAGTACTTC.

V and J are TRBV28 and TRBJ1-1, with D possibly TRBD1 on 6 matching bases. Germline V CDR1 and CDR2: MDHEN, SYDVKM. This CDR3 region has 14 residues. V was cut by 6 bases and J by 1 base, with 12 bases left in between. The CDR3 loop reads CASRAGHPNTEAFF. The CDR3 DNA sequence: TGTGCCAGCAGAGCGGGACACCCGAACACTGAAGCTTTCTTT.

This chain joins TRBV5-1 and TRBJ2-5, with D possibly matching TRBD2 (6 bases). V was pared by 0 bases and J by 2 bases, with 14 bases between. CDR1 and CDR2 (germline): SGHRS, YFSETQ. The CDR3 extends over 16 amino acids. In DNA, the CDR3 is TGCGCCAGCAGCTTGGGTGGAGGGACGGGGCAAGAGACCCAGTACTTC. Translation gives CASSLGGGTGQETQYF. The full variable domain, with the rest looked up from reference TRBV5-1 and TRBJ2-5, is KAGVTQTPRYLIKTRGQQVTLSCSPISGHRSVSWYQQTPGQGLQFLFEYFSETQRNKGNFPGRFSGRQFSNSRSEMNVSTLELGDSALYLCASSLGGGTGQETQYFGPGTRLLVL.

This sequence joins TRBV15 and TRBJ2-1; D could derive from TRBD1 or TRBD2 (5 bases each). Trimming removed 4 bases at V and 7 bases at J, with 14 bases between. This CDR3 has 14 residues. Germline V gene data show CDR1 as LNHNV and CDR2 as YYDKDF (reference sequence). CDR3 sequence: CATSMMGVENEQFF. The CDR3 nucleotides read TGTGCCACCAGCATGATGGGGGTGGAAAATGAGCAGTTCTTC.

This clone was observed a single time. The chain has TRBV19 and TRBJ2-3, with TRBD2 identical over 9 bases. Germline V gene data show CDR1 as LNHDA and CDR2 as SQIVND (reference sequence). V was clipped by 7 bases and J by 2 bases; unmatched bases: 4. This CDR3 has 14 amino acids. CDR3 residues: CASNPGLATDTQYF. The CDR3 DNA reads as TGTGCCAGTAACCCGGGACTAGCCACAGATACGCAGTATTTT.

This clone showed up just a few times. The CDR3 reads CSVDVLNTEAFF. In DNA form, the CDR3 reads TGCAGCGTTGATGTGTTGAACACTGAAGCTTTCTTT. The chain combines TRBV29-1 with TRBJ1-1; D gene uncertain. The CDR3 length is 12 residues. Germline-derived CDR1 and CDR2 are SQVTM and ANQGSEA. V was clipped by 3 bases and J by 0 bases, with 5 bases between them. Based on the CDR3 plus reference TRBV29-1 and TRBJ1-1, the full variable domain is SAVISQKPSRDICQRGTSLTIQCQVDSQVTMMFWYRQQPGQSLTLIATANQGSEATYESGFVIDKFPISRPNLTFSTLTVSNMSPEDSSIYLCSVDVLNTEAFFGQGTRLTVV.

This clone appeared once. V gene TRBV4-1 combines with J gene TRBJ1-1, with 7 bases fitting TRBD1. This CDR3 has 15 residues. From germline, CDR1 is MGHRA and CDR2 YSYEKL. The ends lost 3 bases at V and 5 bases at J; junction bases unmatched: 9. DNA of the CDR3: TGCGCCAGCAGCCACAATACAGGGGCCGGGACTGAAGCTTTCTTT. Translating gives CASSHNTGAGTEAFF.

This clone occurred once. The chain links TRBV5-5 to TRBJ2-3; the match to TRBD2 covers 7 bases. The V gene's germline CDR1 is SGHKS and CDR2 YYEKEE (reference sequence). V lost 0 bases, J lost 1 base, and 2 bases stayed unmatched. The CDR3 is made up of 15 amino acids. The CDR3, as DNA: TGTGCCAGCAGCTTGGGGGGGGGAGGCACAGATACGCAGTATTTT. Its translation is CASSLGGGGTDTQYF.

CDR3 bases: TGCGCCAGCAGCCAAGGACAGGACCGGCCCGGGGAGCTGTTTTTT. As protein: CASSQGQDRPGELFF. V is TRBV4-1 and J is TRBJ2-2; D is possibly TRBD1 (6 bases). V lost 1 base to trimming and J lost 6 bases, with 12 bases between them. Germline V CDR1 and CDR2: MGHRA, YSYEKL. The CDR3 covers 15 residues.

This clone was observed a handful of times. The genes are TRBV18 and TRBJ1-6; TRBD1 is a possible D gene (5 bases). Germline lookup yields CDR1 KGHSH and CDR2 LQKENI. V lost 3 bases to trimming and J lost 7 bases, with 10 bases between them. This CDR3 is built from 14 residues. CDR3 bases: TGTGCCAGCTCACCGGAAAGACAGAATTCACCCCTCCACTTT. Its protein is CASSPERQNSPLHF.

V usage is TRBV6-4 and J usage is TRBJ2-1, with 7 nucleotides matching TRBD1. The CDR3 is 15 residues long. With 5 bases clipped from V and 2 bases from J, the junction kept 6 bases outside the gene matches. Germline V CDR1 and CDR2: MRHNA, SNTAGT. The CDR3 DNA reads TGTGCCAGCAGTCCCGGGACAGCCGCCTACAATGAGCAGTTCTTC. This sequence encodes CASSPGTAAYNEQFF.

The CDR3 is CSVGDRTDTQYF. DNA for the CDR3: TGCAGCGTCGGGGACCGCACAGATACGCAGTATTTT. V gene TRBV29-1 combines with J gene TRBJ2-3; D might be TRBD1 or TRBD2, each matching 5 bases. With 6 bases removed from V and 1 base from J, the gap between germline ends came to 8 bases. The germline V gene has CDR1 SQVTM and CDR2 ANQGSEA. This CDR3 region has 12 residues.

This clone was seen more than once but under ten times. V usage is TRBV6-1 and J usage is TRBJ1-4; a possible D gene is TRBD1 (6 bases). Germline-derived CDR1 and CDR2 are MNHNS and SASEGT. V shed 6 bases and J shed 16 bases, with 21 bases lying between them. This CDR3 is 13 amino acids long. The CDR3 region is CASSQNLDSSKFF. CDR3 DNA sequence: TGTGCCAGCAGCCAAAACTTGGACAGCTCAAAGTTTTTT.

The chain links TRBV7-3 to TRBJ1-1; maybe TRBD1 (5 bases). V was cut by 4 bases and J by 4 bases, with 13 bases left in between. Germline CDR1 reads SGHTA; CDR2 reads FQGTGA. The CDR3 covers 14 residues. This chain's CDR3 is CASSYSGLGTEAFF. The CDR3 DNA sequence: TGTGCCAGCAGCTATTCAGGGTTAGGCACTGAAGCTTTCTTT.

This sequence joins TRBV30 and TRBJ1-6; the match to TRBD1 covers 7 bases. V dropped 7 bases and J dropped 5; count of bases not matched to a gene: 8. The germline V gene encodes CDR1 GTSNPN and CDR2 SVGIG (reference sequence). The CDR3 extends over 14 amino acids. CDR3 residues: CALARDSNNSPLHF. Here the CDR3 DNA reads TGTGCCTTGGCCCGGGACAGCAATAATTCACCCCTCCACTTT.

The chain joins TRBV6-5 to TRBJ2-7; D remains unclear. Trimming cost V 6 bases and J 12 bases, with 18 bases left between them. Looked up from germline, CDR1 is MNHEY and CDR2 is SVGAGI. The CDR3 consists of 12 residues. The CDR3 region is CASRSQSTDSYF. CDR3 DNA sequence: TGTGCCAGCAGATCCCAATCGACCGACTCGTACTTC.